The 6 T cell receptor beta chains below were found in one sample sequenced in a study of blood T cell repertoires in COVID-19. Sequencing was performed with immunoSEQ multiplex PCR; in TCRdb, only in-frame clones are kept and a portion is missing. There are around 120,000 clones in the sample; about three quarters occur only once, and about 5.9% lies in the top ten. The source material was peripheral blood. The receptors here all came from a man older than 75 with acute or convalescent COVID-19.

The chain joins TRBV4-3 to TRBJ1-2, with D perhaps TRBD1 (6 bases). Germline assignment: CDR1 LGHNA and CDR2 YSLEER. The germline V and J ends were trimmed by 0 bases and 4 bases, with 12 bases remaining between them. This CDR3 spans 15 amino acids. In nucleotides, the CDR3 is TGCGCCAGCAGCCAAGACGGACAGCAGATCTATGGCTACACCTTC. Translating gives CASSQDGQQIYGYTF.

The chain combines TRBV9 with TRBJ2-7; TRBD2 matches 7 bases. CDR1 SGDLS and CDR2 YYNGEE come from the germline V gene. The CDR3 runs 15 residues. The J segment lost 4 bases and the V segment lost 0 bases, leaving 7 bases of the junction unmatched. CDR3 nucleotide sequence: TGTGCCAGCAGCGTAGGAACGGGGGGTGAGTACGAGCAGTACTTC. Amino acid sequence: CASSVGTGGEYEQYF.

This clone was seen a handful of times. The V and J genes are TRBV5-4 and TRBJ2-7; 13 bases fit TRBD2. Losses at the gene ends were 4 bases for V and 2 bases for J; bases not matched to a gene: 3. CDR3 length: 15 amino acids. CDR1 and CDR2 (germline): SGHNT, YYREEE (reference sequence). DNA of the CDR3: TGTGCCAGCAGCGCCGGACTAGCGGGAGCCTACGAGCAGTACTTC. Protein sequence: CASSAGLAGAYEQYF.

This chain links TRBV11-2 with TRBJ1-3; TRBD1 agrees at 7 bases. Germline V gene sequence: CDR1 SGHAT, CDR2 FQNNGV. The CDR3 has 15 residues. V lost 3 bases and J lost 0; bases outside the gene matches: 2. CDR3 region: CASSFTGDSGNTIYF. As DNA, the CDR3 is TGTGCCAGCAGCTTTACAGGGGACTCTGGAAACACCATATATTTT.

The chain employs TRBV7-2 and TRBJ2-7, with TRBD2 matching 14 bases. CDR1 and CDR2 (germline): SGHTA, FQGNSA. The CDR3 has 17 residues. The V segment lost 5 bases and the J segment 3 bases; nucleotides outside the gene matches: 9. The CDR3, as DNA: TGTGCCAGCAGCGAGAGACTAGCGGGAGGGCTGGGCTACGAGCAGTACTTC. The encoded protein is CASSERLAGGLGYEQYF.

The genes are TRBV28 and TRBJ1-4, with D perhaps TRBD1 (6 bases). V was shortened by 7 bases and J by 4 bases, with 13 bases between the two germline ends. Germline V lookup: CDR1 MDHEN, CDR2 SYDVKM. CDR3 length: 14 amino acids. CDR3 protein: CASTRWTDNEKLFF. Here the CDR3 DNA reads TGTGCCAGCACCCGCTGGACAGATAATGAAAAACTGTTTTTT.